This T cell receptor beta chain is drawn from a study of identical twins. One entry per CDR3 protein, called by TCRdb with MiXCR from the 5' RACE reads. The sample lists 700,000 or so distinct CDR3 sequences, over 8.5% seen once, with 0.85% to 1% in the top ten. V was trimmed by 6 bases and J by 3 bases, leaving 12 bases between them. This CDR3 has 14 residues. Germline CDR1 is MNHNS and CDR2 is SASEGT. Only a few counts were recorded for this clonotype. This same sample was also part of a study on yellow fever vaccine responses in identical twins.

The chain employs TRBV6-1 and TRBJ1-5, with a weak D call TRBD1 (5 bases). The sequence was collected from a woman in her late teens or twenties in good health. Sequenced sample: PBMCs. CDR3 amino acids: CASRMGGDNQPQHF. The CDR3 bases are TGTGCCAGCAGGATGGGAGGGGACAATCAGCCCCAGCATTTT.